This is a list of T cell receptor beta chains from one sample in a study of T cell responses to AZD1222 COVID-19 vaccine. TCRdb's copy holds only in-frame clones and misses some; the assay was immunoSEQ multiplex PCR. In the table there are about 150,000 clones, about 91% of which are singletons. The input for sequencing was peripheral blood, taken on day 0 of AZD1222 vaccination. These receptors came from an adult in good health. CDR3s include the opening cysteine and the closing phenylalanine or tryptophan. A D gene is named only where the DNA matches it firmly. Rows may omit the clone size; those that give it use once, few, many or a size class.

>.|.|TRBJ1-5|TRBV27
CASSLAGAGQPQHF
TGTGCCAGCAGTTTAGCAGGGGCCGGTCAGCCCCAGCATTTT
>TRBD2|.|TRBJ2-1|TRBV7-6
CASSYRTSGTSEGEQFF
TGTGCCAGCAGCTACCGGACTAGCGGGACCTCAGAGGGTGAGCAGTTCTTC
>.|.|TRBJ1-4|TRBV7-2
CASTPGRGEKLFF
TGTGCCAGCACTCCTGGAAGGGGTGAAAAACTGTTTTTT
>.|once|TRBJ1-2|TRBV12-3/TRBV12-4
CASKQVYGYTF
TGTGCCAGCAAACAGGTCTATGGCTACACCTTC
>.|.|TRBJ2-1|TRBV27
CASSLLGGPNNEQFF
TGTGCCAGCAGTTTGTTGGGGGGCCCAAACAATGAGCAGTTCTTC
>.|.|TRBJ1-3|TRBV19
CASHAGTGGNTIYF
TGTGCCAGTCACGCGGGGACGGGAGGAAACACCATATATTTT
>.|.|TRBJ1-1|TRBV10-3
CAISDERRGTEAFF
TGTGCCATCAGTGACGAAAGACGGGGCACTGAAGCTTTCTTT
>.|.|TRBJ1-5|TRBV19
CASSIIGTPNQPQHF
TGTGCCAGTAGTATAATTGGGACACCTAATCAGCCCCAGCATTTT
>.|.|TRBJ1-1|TRBV7-8
CASSLSGLYTEAFF
TGTGCCAGCAGCTTATCAGGATTGTACACTGAAGCTTTCTTT
>.|.|TRBJ1-6|TRBV27
CASSDRDSYNSPLHF
TGTGCCAGCAGTGATCGGGACTCCTATAATTCACCCCTCCACTTT
>.|.|TRBJ2-7|TRBV20-1
CSASMGVDEQYF
TGCAGTGCTAGTATGGGTGTGGACGAGCAGTACTTC
>TRBD1|.|TRBJ1-6|TRBV19
CASSIRGQNSPLHF
TGTGCCAGTAGTATAAGGGGACAGAATTCACCCCTCCACTTT
>TRBD1|.|TRBJ2-2|TRBV24-1
CATTGGNTGELFF
TGTGCCACTACAGGGGGAAACACCGGGGAGCTGTTTTTT
>.|.|TRBJ1-3|TRBV9
CASSVGSTYSGNTIYF
TGTGCCAGCAGCGTAGGGTCTACGTACTCTGGAAACACCATATATTTT
>TRBD2|.|TRBJ2-1|TRBV18
CAERLADNNEQFF
TGTGCCGAGAGACTAGCGGACAACAATGAGCAGTTCTTC